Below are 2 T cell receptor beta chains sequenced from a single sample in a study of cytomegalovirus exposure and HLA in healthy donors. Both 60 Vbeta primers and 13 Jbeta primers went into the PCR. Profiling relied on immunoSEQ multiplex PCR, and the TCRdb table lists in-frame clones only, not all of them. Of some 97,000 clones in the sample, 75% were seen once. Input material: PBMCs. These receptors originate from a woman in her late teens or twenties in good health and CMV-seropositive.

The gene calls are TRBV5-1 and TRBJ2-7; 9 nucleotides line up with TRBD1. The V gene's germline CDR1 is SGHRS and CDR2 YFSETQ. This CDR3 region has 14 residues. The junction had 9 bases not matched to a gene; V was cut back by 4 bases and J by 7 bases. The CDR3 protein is CASSPGQGVEEQYF. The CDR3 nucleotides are TGCGCCAGCAGCCCGGGACAGGGAGTAGAAGAGCAGTACTTC.

The CDR3 nucleotides are TGTGCCAGCAGTTTAAGGGGGACAGGGGTTGGCTACACCTTC. Residues: CASSLRGTGVGYTF. This chain connects TRBV27 to TRBJ1-2; 10 positions agree with TRBD1. There are 14 residues in the CDR3. CDR1 is MNHEY and CDR2 is SMNVEV in the germline V gene (reference sequence). V trimming: 2 bases; J trimming: 7 bases; junction bases outside the gene matches: 4.